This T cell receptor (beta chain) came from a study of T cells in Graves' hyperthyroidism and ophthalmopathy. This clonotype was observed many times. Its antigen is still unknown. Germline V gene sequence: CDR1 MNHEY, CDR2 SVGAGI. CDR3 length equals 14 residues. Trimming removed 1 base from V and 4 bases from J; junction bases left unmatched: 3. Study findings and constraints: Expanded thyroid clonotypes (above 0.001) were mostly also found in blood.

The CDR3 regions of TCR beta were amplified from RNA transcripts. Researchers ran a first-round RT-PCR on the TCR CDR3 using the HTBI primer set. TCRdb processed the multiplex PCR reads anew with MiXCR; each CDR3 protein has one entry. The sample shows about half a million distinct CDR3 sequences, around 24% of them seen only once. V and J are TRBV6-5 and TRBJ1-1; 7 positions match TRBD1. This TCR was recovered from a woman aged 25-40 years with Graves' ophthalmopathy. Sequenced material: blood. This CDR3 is CASSYWSGGTEAFF. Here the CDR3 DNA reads TGTGCCAGCAGTTACTGGTCAGGGGGCACTGAAGCTTTCTTT.